A selection of T cell receptor beta chains follows, all from one sample in a study of blood T cell repertoires in COVID-19. Here immunoSEQ multiplex PCR was the method, and the copy in TCRdb shows in-frame clones only, minus some. The repertoire consists of tens of thousands of clones, with about nine tenths occurring once and the leading ten covering about 1%. Material for sequencing was peripheral blood. Receptors originate from a woman aged 50 to 60 in a cohort sampled during active COVID-19. Each CDR3 is given with its conserved first and last residue. D genes are given only for firm matches. Clone size is not always given. Where it is, it says once, few, many or a class for expanded clones.

v_call,j_call,clone_size,d_call,cdr3_aa,cdr3_nt
TRBV4-1,TRBJ2-1,.,TRBD2,CASSHHPGLADYNEQFF,TGCGCCAGCAGCCATCATCCGGGACTAGCGGACTACAATGAGCAGTTCTTC
TRBV2,TRBJ2-2,.,.,CASRLRAATGELFF,TGTGCCAGCAGATTGAGGGCAGCTACCGGGGAGCTGTTTTTT
TRBV4-1,TRBJ2-1,.,TRBD2,CASSQVSAGVKNEQFF,TGCGCCAGCAGCCAAGTATCAGCGGGAGTAAAGAATGAGCAGTTCTTC
TRBV29-1,TRBJ2-3,.,.,CSVDYSTGTDTQYF,TGCAGCGTTGATTATTCGACGGGAACAGATACGCAGTATTTT
TRBV28,TRBJ2-7,few,.,CASSFKLRRADEQYF,TGTGCCAGCAGTTTTAAGCTCAGGAGGGCAGACGAGCAGTACTTC
TRBV2,TRBJ1-2,.,.,CASSDSGLFPEGYTF,TGTGCCAGCAGTGATTCGGGTTTGTTTCCGGAGGGCTACACCTTC
TRBV7-2,TRBJ1-2,.,.,CASSFPKGGESGYTF,TGTGCCAGCAGCTTCCCCAAGGGAGGGGAGAGTGGCTACACCTTC
TRBV10-2,TRBJ2-7,.,TRBD2,CASGTSGSREQYF,TGCGCCAGCGGGACTAGCGGGAGTCGCGAGCAGTACTTC
TRBV28,TRBJ2-7,.,TRBD1,CASLPGQGANEQYF,TGTGCCAGCCTACCGGGACAGGGGGCTAATGAGCAGTACTTC
TRBV3-1/TRBV3-2,TRBJ2-7,.,TRBD2,CASSPGLARTYEQYF,TGTGCCAGCAGCCCGGGACTAGCGAGAACCTACGAGCAGTACTTC
TRBV3-1/TRBV3-2,TRBJ2-1,.,.,CASSPTEGPYNEQFF,TGTGCCAGCAGCCCAACGGAGGGCCCCTACAATGAGCAGTTCTTC
TRBV15,TRBJ2-1,once,.,CATSGGRHDTYNEQFF,TGTGCCACCAGCGGAGGCAGACACGATACCTACAATGAGCAGTTCTTC
TRBV5-8,TRBJ1-1,.,.,CAIQWTPGTEAFF,TGTGCCATCCAGTGGACGCCGGGGACTGAAGCTTTCTTT
TRBV7-9,TRBJ2-3,.,TRBD1,CASSFSATGGITDTQYF,TGTGCCAGCAGCTTTTCAGCTACAGGGGGAATCACAGATACGCAGTATTTT
TRBV9,TRBJ2-5,.,TRBD2,CASSAPPYAGVETQYF,TGTGCCAGCAGCGCCCCCCCCTATGCGGGAGTAGAGACCCAGTACTTC
TRBV10-3,TRBJ2-5,.,TRBD2,CAISVAGGGETQYF,TGTGCCATCAGTGTAGCGGGAGGAGGAGAGACCCAGTACTTC
TRBV3-1/TRBV3-2,TRBJ2-2,.,TRBD2,CASSQAFGAVGTSGSTGELFF,TGTGCCAGCAGCCAAGCATTTGGTGCAGTAGGGACTAGCGGATCCACCGGGGAGCTGTTTTTT
TRBV28,TRBJ2-3,.,.,CASSPSRDTQYF,TGTGCCAGCAGTCCCTCCCGGGATACGCAGTATTTT
TRBV4-1,TRBJ1-2,.,.,CASSQGQVEKGYTF,TGCGCCAGCAGCCAAGGGCAGGTTGAGAAGGGCTACACCTTC
TRBV28,TRBJ2-7,few,.,CATSEGGTVSYEQYF,TGTGCCACCTCCGAGGGGGGGACTGTCTCCTACGAGCAGTACTTC
TRBV3-1/TRBV3-2,TRBJ2-3,.,TRBD2,CASSLGTSGRVDTQYF,TGTGCCAGCAGCCTGGGGACTAGCGGGAGAGTAGATACGCAGTATTTT
TRBV10-3,TRBJ2-7,.,TRBD2,CAISEEREREEQYF,TGTGCCATCAGTGAGGAGCGGGAGAGAGAAGAGCAGTACTTC